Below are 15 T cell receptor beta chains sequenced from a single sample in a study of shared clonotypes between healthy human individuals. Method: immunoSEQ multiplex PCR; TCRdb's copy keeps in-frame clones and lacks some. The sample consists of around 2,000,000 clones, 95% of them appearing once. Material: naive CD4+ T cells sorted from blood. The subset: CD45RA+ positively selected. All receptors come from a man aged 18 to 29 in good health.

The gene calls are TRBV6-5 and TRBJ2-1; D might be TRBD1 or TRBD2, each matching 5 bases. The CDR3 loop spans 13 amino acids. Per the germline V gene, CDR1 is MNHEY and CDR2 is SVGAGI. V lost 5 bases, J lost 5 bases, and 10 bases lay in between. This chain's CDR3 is CASSPRDHNEQFF. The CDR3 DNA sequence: TGTGCCAGCAGTCCCCGGGACCACAATGAGCAGTTCTTC.

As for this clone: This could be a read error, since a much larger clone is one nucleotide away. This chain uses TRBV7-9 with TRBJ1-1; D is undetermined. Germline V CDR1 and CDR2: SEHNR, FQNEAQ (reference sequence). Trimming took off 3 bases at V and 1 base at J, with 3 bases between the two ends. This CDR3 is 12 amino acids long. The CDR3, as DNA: TGTGCCAGCAGCTTCCAGAACACTGAAGCTTTCTTT. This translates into CASSFQNTEAFF.

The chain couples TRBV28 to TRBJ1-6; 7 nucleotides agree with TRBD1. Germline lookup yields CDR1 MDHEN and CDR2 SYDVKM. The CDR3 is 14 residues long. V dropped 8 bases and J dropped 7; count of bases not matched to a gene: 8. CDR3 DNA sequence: TGTGCCAGCGACCGGGACAGCCTAAATTCACCCCTCCACTTT. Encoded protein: CASDRDSLNSPLHF. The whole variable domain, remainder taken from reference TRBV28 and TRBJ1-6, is DVKVTQSSRYLVKRTGEKVFLECVQDMDHENMFWYRQDPGLGLRLIYFSYDVKMKEKGDIPEGYSVSREKKERFSLILESASTNQTSMYLCASDRDSLNSPLHFGNGTRLTVT.

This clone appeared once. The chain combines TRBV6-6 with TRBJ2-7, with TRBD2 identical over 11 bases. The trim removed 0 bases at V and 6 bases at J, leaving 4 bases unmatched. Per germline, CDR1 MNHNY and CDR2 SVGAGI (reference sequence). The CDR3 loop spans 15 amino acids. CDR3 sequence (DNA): TGTGCCAGCAGTTACTCCGAACTAGCGGGGGTCGAGCAGTACTTC. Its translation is CASSYSELAGVEQYF.

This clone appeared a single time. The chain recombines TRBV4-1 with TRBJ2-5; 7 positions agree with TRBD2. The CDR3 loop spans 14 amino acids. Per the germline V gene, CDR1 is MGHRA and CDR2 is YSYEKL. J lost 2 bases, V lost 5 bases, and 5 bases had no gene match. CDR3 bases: TGCGCCAGCAGCTCGCTAGCGGTGCAAGAGACCCAGTACTTC. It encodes CASSSLAVQETQYF.

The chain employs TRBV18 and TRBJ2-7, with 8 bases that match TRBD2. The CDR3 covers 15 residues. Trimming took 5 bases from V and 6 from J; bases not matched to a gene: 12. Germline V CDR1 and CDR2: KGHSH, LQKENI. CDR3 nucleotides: TGTGCCAGCTCAGCGTCCGGACTAGCAGTATCCGAGCAGTACTTC. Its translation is CASSASGLAVSEQYF.

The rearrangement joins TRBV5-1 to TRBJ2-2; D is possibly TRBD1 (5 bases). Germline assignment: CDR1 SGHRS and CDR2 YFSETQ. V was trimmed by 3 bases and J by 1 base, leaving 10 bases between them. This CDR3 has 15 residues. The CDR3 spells CASSWGTKNTGELFF. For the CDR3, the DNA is TGCGCCAGCAGCTGGGGCACGAAGAACACCGGGGAGCTGTTTTTT. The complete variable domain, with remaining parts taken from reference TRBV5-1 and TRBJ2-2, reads KAGVTQTPRYLIKTRGQQVTLSCSPISGHRSVSWYQQTPGQGLQFLFEYFSETQRNKGNFPGRFSGRQFSNSRSEMNVSTLELGDSALYLCASSWGTKNTGELFFGEGSRLTVL.

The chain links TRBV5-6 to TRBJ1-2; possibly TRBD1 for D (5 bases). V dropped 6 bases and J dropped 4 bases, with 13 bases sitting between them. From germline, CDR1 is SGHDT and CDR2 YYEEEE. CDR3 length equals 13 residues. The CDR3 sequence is CASTFVGVYGYTF. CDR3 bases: TGTGCCAGCACCTTCGTGGGGGTCTATGGCTACACCTTC.

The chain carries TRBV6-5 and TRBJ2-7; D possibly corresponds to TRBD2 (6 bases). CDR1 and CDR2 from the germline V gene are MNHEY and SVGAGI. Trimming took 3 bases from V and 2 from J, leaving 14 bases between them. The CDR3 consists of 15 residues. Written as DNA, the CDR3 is TGTGCCAGCAGTTATAGCTGGGGGGACCCCTACGAGCAGTACTTC. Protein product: CASSYSWGDPYEQYF.

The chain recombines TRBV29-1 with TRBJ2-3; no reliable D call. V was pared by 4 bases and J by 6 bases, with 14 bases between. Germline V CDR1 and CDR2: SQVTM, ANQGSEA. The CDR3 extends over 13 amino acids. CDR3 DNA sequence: TGCAGCGTTGTGAAGTGGTCTGGGGATACGCAGTATTTT. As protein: CSVVKWSGDTQYF.

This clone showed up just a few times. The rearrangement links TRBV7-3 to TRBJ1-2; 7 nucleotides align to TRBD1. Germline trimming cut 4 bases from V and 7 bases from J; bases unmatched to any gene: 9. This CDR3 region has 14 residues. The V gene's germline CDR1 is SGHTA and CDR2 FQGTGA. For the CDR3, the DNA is TGTGCCAGCAGCTCCAGAACAGGGGAGGCTGGCTACACCTTC. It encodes CASSSRTGEAGYTF.

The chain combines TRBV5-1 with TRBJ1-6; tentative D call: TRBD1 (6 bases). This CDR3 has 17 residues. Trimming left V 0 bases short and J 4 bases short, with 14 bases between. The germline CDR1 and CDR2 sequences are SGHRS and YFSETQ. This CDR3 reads CASSLARSGAYNSPLHF. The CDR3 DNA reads TGCGCCAGCAGCTTGGCCCGTTCAGGGGCTTATAATTCACCCCTCCACTTT.

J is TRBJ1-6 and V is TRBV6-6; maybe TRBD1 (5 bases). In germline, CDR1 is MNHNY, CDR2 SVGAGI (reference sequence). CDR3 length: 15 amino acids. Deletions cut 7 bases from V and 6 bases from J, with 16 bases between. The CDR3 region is CASIEPWGGNSPLHF. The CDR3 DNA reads TGTGCCAGCATCGAACCATGGGGCGGTAATTCACCCCTCCACTTT.

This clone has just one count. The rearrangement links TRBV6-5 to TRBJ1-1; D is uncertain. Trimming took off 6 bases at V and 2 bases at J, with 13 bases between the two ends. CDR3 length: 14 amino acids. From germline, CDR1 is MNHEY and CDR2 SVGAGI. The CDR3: CASSSTAGNTEAFF. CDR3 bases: TGTGCCAGCAGCTCGACCGCGGGTAACACTGAAGCTTTCTTT.

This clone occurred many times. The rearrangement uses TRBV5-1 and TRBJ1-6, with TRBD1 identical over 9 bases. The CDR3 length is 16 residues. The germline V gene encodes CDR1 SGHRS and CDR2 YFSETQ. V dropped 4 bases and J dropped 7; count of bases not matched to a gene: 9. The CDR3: CASSPYSTGGNSPLHF. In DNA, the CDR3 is TGCGCCAGCAGCCCTTACTCGACAGGGGGGAATTCACCCCTCCACTTT.